A selection of T cell receptor beta chains follows, all from one sample in a study of T-cell reconstitution after alpha-beta-depleted transplantation in children. One entry per CDR3 protein, called by TCRdb with MiXCR from the PCR reads. The sample yields approximately 250,000 distinct CDR3 sequences, around 25% seen once. Sequences were derived from PBMCs, sampled before TCRalphabeta/CD19-depleted stem cell transplant. The source of these receptors is a girl aged 2-10 years with Fanconi anemia, due to receive a stem cell transplant. Both conserved end residues are part of each CDR3. Fields, in order: clone size, J gene, CDR3 length, V gene, D gene, CDR3 protein, CDR3 DNA. The D gene is left open where the match is weak. Some rows have no size entry. The others give once, few or many, or a class for an expanded clone.

clone_size: few
j_call: TRBJ2-1
cdr3_length: 18
v_call: TRBV5-1
d_call: TRBD2
cdr3_aa: CASSLDWREDSSYNEQFF
cdr3_nt: TGCGCCAGCAGCTTGGACTGGCGGGAGGACTCCTCCTACAATGAGCAGTTCTTC

clone_size: -
j_call: TRBJ2-7
cdr3_length: 15
v_call: TRBV5-1
d_call: TRBD2
cdr3_aa: CASSSLAGISYEQYF
cdr3_nt: TGCGCCAGCAGCTCGCTAGCGGGGATCTCCTACGAGCAGTACTTC

clone_size: -
j_call: TRBJ2-7
cdr3_length: 12
v_call: TRBV29-1
d_call: -
cdr3_aa: CSVSTAFYEQYF
cdr3_nt: TGCAGCGTTAGCACGGCTTTCTACGAGCAGTACTTC

clone_size: -
j_call: TRBJ2-2
cdr3_length: 16
v_call: TRBV12-2
d_call: -
cdr3_aa: CASRLALAGETGELFF
cdr3_nt: TGTGCAAGTCGCTTAGCGCTAGCGGGAGAGACCGGGGAGCTGTTTTTT

clone_size: -
j_call: TRBJ1-2
cdr3_length: 16
v_call: TRBV6-5
d_call: -
cdr3_aa: CASSYRSGSVFYGYTF
cdr3_nt: TGTGCCAGCAGTTACCGTTCAGGGTCAGTTTTCTATGGCTACACCTTC

clone_size: -
j_call: TRBJ2-1
cdr3_length: 12
v_call: TRBV6-5
d_call: -
cdr3_aa: CASGGWGNEQFF
cdr3_nt: TGTGCCTCCGGTGGGTGGGGCAATGAGCAGTTCTTC

clone_size: -
j_call: TRBJ2-2
cdr3_length: 19
v_call: TRBV11-2
d_call: -
cdr3_aa: CASSLLFPLLIPNTGELFF
cdr3_nt: TGTGCCAGCAGCCTCCTATTCCCGCTTTTAATTCCGAACACCGGGGAGCTGTTTTTT

clone_size: few
j_call: TRBJ2-7
cdr3_length: 16
v_call: TRBV7-8
d_call: -
cdr3_aa: CASSLEGVVSHGEQYF
cdr3_nt: TGTGCCAGCAGCTTAGAGGGAGTAGTAAGCCATGGAGAGCAGTACTTC

clone_size: -
j_call: TRBJ2-7
cdr3_length: 13
v_call: TRBV18
d_call: -
cdr3_aa: CASSPHPGSEQYF
cdr3_nt: TGTGCCAGCTCACCACACCCAGGGAGCGAGCAGTACTTC

clone_size: many
j_call: TRBJ2-1
cdr3_length: 13
v_call: TRBV20-1
d_call: -
cdr3_aa: CSEAGGTYNEQFF
cdr3_nt: TGCAGTGAGGCCGGGGGAACCTACAATGAGCAGTTCTTC

clone_size: many
j_call: TRBJ2-5
cdr3_length: 14
v_call: TRBV12-3/TRBV12-4
d_call: TRBD2
cdr3_aa: CASSFREGQETQYF
cdr3_nt: TGTGCCAGCAGTTTTCGGGAGGGGCAAGAGACCCAGTACTTC

clone_size: many
j_call: TRBJ1-2
cdr3_length: 12
v_call: TRBV27
d_call: -
cdr3_aa: CASSLQGYGYTF
cdr3_nt: TGTGCCAGCAGTCTCCAGGGCTACGGCTACACCTTC

clone_size: -
j_call: TRBJ2-2
cdr3_length: 17
v_call: TRBV7-6
d_call: -
cdr3_aa: CASRRGTAVSGTGELFF
cdr3_nt: TGTGCCAGCAGACGCGGGACTGCCGTGTCAGGCACCGGGGAGCTGTTTTTT